The rows below give T cell receptor beta chains drawn from one sample of a study of Graves' ophthalmopathy and Graves' hyperthyroidism. TCRdb used MiXCR to reprocess the multiplex PCR reads, holding one entry per CDR3 protein. The table shows about 230,000 distinct CDR3 sequences, with 45% occurring only once. Sequencing was performed on peripheral blood. The receptors here all came from an adult man with Graves' ophthalmopathy. Each CDR3 is given with its conserved first and last residue. D genes are given only for firm matches. Only some rows state a clone size, as once, few, many or a class for expanded clones.

D: -
V: TRBV11-2
size: -
J: TRBJ1-5
CDR3: CASSWGLNQPQHF
DNA: TGTGCCAGCAGCTGGGGACTCAATCAGCCCCAGCATTTT

D: -
V: TRBV29-1
size: few
J: TRBJ2-5
CDR3: CSVEDPGWKTQYF
DNA: TGCAGCGTTGAAGATCCAGGGTGGAAGACCCAGTACTTC

D: -
V: TRBV10-3
size: many
J: TRBJ1-3
CDR3: CAISGTSGNTIYF
DNA: TGTGCCATCAGTGGGACTTCTGGAAACACCATATATTTT

D: -
V: TRBV4-1
size: -
J: TRBJ2-5
CDR3: CASSQDNRGDASRETQYF
DNA: TGCGCCAGCAGCCAAGATAATCGTGGGGACGCCTCCCGAGAGACCCAGTACTTC

D: TRBD2
V: TRBV12-3/TRBV12-4
size: few
J: TRBJ2-7
CDR3: CASSLTSGGEQYF
DNA: TGTGCCAGCAGCCTGACTAGCGGGGGCGAGCAGTACTTC

D: TRBD1
V: TRBV10-2
size: -
J: TRBJ1-4
CDR3: CASSEGQGAAEKLFF
DNA: TGCGCCAGCAGTGAGGGACAGGGGGCTGCTGAAAAACTGTTTTTT

D: -
V: TRBV14
size: -
J: TRBJ1-2
CDR3: CASSQRQVHGYTF
DNA: TGTGCCAGCAGCCAACGACAGGTCCATGGCTACACCTTC

D: -
V: TRBV10-1
size: few
J: TRBJ2-5
CDR3: CASSEDGRETQYF
DNA: TGCGCCAGCAGTGAGGACGGTCGGGAGACCCAGTACTTC

D: -
V: TRBV10-3
size: many
J: TRBJ1-3
CDR3: CATAGEGPGNTIYF
DNA: TGTGCCACTGCAGGGGAGGGCCCTGGAAACACCATATATTTT

D: -
V: TRBV5-1
size: -
J: TRBJ2-2
CDR3: CASSLVTSDTGELFF
DNA: TGCGCCAGCAGCTTGGTGACTTCGGACACCGGGGAGCTGTTTTTT

D: -
V: TRBV5-4
size: few
J: TRBJ1-2
CDR3: CASSQTTNYGYTF
DNA: TGTGCCAGCAGCCAGACAACTAACTATGGCTACACCTTC

D: -
V: TRBV10-3
size: few
J: TRBJ2-7
CDR3: CASSYSRRGAYEQYF
DNA: TGTGCCAGCAGTTACTCGAGGCGGGGAGCCTACGAGCAGTACTTC

D: -
V: TRBV20-1
size: -
J: TRBJ1-4
CDR3: CSARDSATNEKLFF
DNA: TGCAGTGCTAGGGACAGTGCAACTAATGAAAAACTGTTTTTT

D: TRBD1
V: TRBV7-6
size: -
J: TRBJ2-5
CDR3: CASSDGTGSWETQYF
DNA: TGTGCCAGCAGCGACGGGACAGGGTCTTGGGAGACCCAGTACTTC

D: -
V: TRBV20-1
size: -
J: TRBJ1-4
CDR3: CSALGMGDEKLFF
DNA: TGCAGTGCTCTCGGCATGGGAGACGAAAAACTGTTTTTT

D: TRBD1
V: TRBV20-1
size: few
J: TRBJ2-7
CDR3: CSAPRTGADEQYF
DNA: TGCAGTGCTCCAAGGACAGGGGCGGATGAGCAGTACTTC

D: -
V: TRBV19
size: few
J: TRBJ1-2
CDR3: CASTRGRVNYGYTF
DNA: TGTGCCTCTACTCGGGGACGGGTTAACTATGGCTACACCTTC

D: -
V: TRBV5-4
size: -
J: TRBJ2-2
CDR3: CASSLRALGTGELFF
DNA: TGTGCCAGCAGCTTGCGGGCCCTGGGCACCGGGGAGCTGTTTTTT

D: TRBD1
V: TRBV7-2
size: -
J: TRBJ1-2
CDR3: CASSSDRDYGYGYTF
DNA: TGTGCCAGCAGCTCGGACAGGGACTACGGCTATGGCTACACCTTC

D: -
V: TRBV7-2
size: -
J: TRBJ1-1
CDR3: CASSSRWGRTEAFF
DNA: TGTGCCAGCAGCTCGAGGTGGGGGAGGACTGAAGCTTTCTTT

D: TRBD1
V: TRBV20-1
size: -
J: TRBJ2-7
CDR3: CSARGVQGDGYEQYF
DNA: TGCAGTGCTAGGGGGGTCCAGGGGGATGGCTACGAGCAGTACTTC

D: -
V: TRBV25-1
size: many
J: TRBJ1-2
CDR3: CASWGSAEDPNYGYTF
DNA: TGTGCCAGCTGGGGGTCTGCAGAGGATCCTAACTATGGCTACACCTTC

D: -
V: TRBV12-3/TRBV12-4
size: -
J: TRBJ2-7
CDR3: CASSLGGNREYF
DNA: TGTGCCAGCAGTTTAGGGGGTAACCGAGAGTACTTC

D: TRBD2
V: TRBV12-3/TRBV12-4
size: -
J: TRBJ2-7
CDR3: CASSSLAGVPNEQYF
DNA: TGTGCCAGCAGTTCCCTAGCGGGAGTTCCCAACGAGCAGTACTTC

D: -
V: TRBV19
size: -
J: TRBJ2-7
CDR3: CASSPQVSNPYEQYF
DNA: TGTGCCAGTAGCCCCCAAGTCTCCAATCCCTACGAGCAGTACTTC

D: -
V: TRBV10-3
size: -
J: TRBJ1-1
CDR3: CAISGEVSVNTEAFF
DNA: TGTGCCATCAGTGGAGAGGTATCGGTGAACACTGAAGCTTTCTTT

D: TRBD2
V: TRBV5-8
size: -
J: TRBJ2-2
CDR3: CASSLEAGVYNEQFF
DNA: TGTGCCAGCAGCTTAGAAGCGGGGGTCTACAATGAGCAGTTTTTT

D: -
V: TRBV12-3/TRBV12-4
size: -
J: TRBJ2-7
CDR3: CASSLEAYEQYF
DNA: TGTGCCAGCAGTTTGGAAGCCTACGAGCAGTACTTC

D: -
V: TRBV7-6
size: -
J: TRBJ2-2
CDR3: CASSLLSGNTGELFF
DNA: TGTGCCAGCAGCCTACTAAGCGGGAACACCGGGGAGCTGTTTTTT

D: TRBD2
V: TRBV7-9
size: -
J: TRBJ2-3
CDR3: CASIISGGSTDTQYF
DNA: TGTGCCAGCATCATTAGCGGGGGTAGCACAGATACGCAGTATTTT

D: TRBD1
V: TRBV2
size: once
J: TRBJ1-2
CDR3: CASLRSGGAGGYTF
DNA: TGTGCCAGTCTCCGCTCAGGGGGCGCTGGTGGCTACACCTTC

D: -
V: TRBV7-9
size: few
J: TRBJ2-6
CDR3: CASSSHRRGANVLTF
DNA: TGTGCCAGCAGCTCCCACCGTCGGGGGGCCAACGTCCTGACTTTC

D: -
V: TRBV24-1
size: -
J: TRBJ1-1
CDR3: CATSDLLGEAFF
DNA: TGTGCCACCAGTGATTTACTGGGTGAAGCTTTCTTT

D: -
V: TRBV7-2
size: few
J: TRBJ1-1
CDR3: CASSSALGAEAFF
DNA: TGTGCCAGCAGCTCAGCGCTGGGGGCTGAAGCTTTCTTT

D: -
V: TRBV7-9
size: -
J: TRBJ2-5
CDR3: CASSSHQGKETQYF
DNA: TGTGCCAGCAGCTCCCATCAGGGCAAAGAGACCCAGTACTTC

D: -
V: TRBV2
size: few
J: TRBJ2-7
CDR3: CASSERAAYEQYF
DNA: TGTGCCAGCAGTGAGCGGGCCGCCTACGAGCAGTACTTC

D: -
V: TRBV5-1
size: -
J: TRBJ2-5
CDR3: CASSLVASETQYF
DNA: TGCGCCAGCAGCCTGGTGGCATCGGAGACCCAGTACTTC

D: TRBD2
V: TRBV19
size: -
J: TRBJ2-6
CDR3: CASSPLTAGAASSGANVLTF
DNA: TGTGCCAGTAGTCCACTCACAGCGGGAGCCGCAAGCTCTGGGGCCAACGTCCTGACTTTC

D: -
V: TRBV10-3
size: -
J: TRBJ2-7
CDR3: CAISEEGYEQYF
DNA: TGTGCCATCAGTGAGGAGGGGTACGAGCAGTACTTC

D: TRBD2
V: TRBV7-3
size: -
J: TRBJ2-2
CDR3: CASSSPTSGGAENTGELFF
DNA: TGTGCCAGCAGCTCTCCGACTAGCGGGGGGGCGGAGAACACCGGGGAGCTGTTTTTT

D: TRBD2
V: TRBV7-3
size: many
J: TRBJ2-2
CDR3: CASSLIAGGPGGELFF
DNA: TGTGCCAGCAGCTTAATAGCGGGAGGGCCTGGCGGGGAGCTGTTTTTT

D: TRBD1
V: TRBV7-2
size: -
J: TRBJ2-5
CDR3: CASNQGQGQETQYF
DNA: TGTGCCAGCAACCAGGGACAGGGCCAAGAGACCCAGTACTTC

D: -
V: TRBV18
size: -
J: TRBJ2-7
CDR3: CASSPPANYEQYF
DNA: TGTGCCAGCTCACCACCGGCGAATTACGAGCAGTACTTC

D: -
V: TRBV19
size: few
J: TRBJ2-5
CDR3: CASSGPSGTQYF
DNA: TGTGCCAGTAGTGGACCGAGTGGGACCCAGTACTTC

D: -
V: TRBV2
size: many
J: TRBJ1-2
CDR3: CASSEGGSYGYTF
DNA: TGTGCCAGCAGTGAGGGGGGGAGCTATGGCTACACCTTC

D: -
V: TRBV2
size: -
J: TRBJ1-4
CDR3: CASSYTTEKLFF
DNA: TGTGCCAGCAGTTACACCACAGAAAAACTGTTTTTT

D: -
V: TRBV6-5
size: few
J: TRBJ2-7
CDR3: CASSHRGPAYEQYF
DNA: TGTGCCAGCAGCCACAGAGGGCCTGCCTACGAGCAGTACTTC

D: -
V: TRBV2
size: -
J: TRBJ1-4
CDR3: CANSSAGRANEKLFF
DNA: TGTGCCAATTCCTCTGCCGGGAGGGCGAATGAAAAACTGTTTTTT

D: TRBD1
V: TRBV5-8
size: few
J: TRBJ2-2
CDR3: CASSWGTGTGTGELFF
DNA: TGTGCCAGCAGCTGGGGAACCGGGACAGGCACCGGGGAGCTGTTTTTT

D: -
V: TRBV29-1
size: many
J: TRBJ2-7
CDR3: CSVQGRSYEQYF
DNA: TGCAGCGTCCAGGGTCGTTCATACGAGCAGTACTTC

D: TRBD2
V: TRBV29-1
size: few
J: TRBJ2-5
CDR3: CSVEDGTSGEETQYF
DNA: TGCAGCGTTGAAGACGGAACTAGCGGGGAAGAGACCCAGTACTTC

D: TRBD2
V: TRBV20-1
size: many
J: TRBJ2-7
CDR3: CSAVAGLSSYEQYF
DNA: TGCAGTGCCGTAGCGGGCCTTAGCTCCTACGAGCAGTACTTC

D: -
V: TRBV11-3
size: few
J: TRBJ1-1
CDR3: CASSKGLGNTEAFF
DNA: TGTGCCAGCAGTAAGGGGCTCGGAAACACTGAAGCTTTCTTT

D: TRBD1
V: TRBV13
size: few
J: TRBJ2-5
CDR3: CASSFRTGVETQYF
DNA: TGTGCCAGCAGCTTCCGGACAGGGGTGGAGACCCAGTACTTC

D: -
V: TRBV5-1
size: -
J: TRBJ1-2
CDR3: CASSLEQGANYGYTF
DNA: TGCGCCAGCAGCTTGGAGCAGGGAGCTAACTATGGCTACACCTTC

D: -
V: TRBV7-2
size: few
J: TRBJ2-5
CDR3: CASSVTTGSAQYF
DNA: TGTGCCAGCAGCGTCACGACTGGATCGGCCCAGTACTTC

D: -
V: TRBV10-3
size: many
J: TRBJ2-6
CDR3: CAISNDREVASGANVLTF
DNA: TGTGCCATCAGTAACGACAGGGAGGTTGCCTCTGGGGCCAACGTCCTGACTTTC

D: TRBD2
V: TRBV29-1
size: many
J: TRBJ2-7
CDR3: CSVGRAWSGEAYEQYF
DNA: TGCAGCGTTGGGAGGGCATGGAGCGGGGAGGCCTACGAGCAGTACTTC

D: -
V: TRBV7-4
size: -
J: TRBJ2-5
CDR3: CASSPRASGRWPETQYF
DNA: TGTGCCAGCAGCCCAAGGGCTTCGGGGAGATGGCCAGAGACCCAGTACTTC

D: -
V: TRBV7-9
size: few
J: TRBJ1-2
CDR3: CASSPTSPSGGYTF
DNA: TGTGCCAGCAGCCCAACTTCACCCTCTGGTGGCTACACCTTC